Described below is a single T cell receptor (beta chain) sequence and its context. The source of the sample is a study of technical replicates of blood from a handful of donors. Germline V lookup: CDR1 SGHNT, CDR2 YYREEE (reference sequence). The CDR3 is 14 residues long. Germline trimming cut 0 bases from V and 1 base from J; bases unmatched to any gene: 0. Measured with immunoSEQ multiplex PCR; TCRdb has only the in-frame clones, and not every one. The table records about 75,000 clones, approximately 90% of them present only once. The chain carries TRBV5-4 and TRBJ1-1; 7 bases map to TRBD1. The sequence was collected from a human donor in good health. Some clones in this sample may be carry-over from other donors' samples. Sequenced: PBMCs. The CDR3 coding sequence is TGTGCCAGCAGCTTGGGGGACAGGAACACTGAAGCTTTCTTT. Protein sequence: CASSLGDRNTEAFF.